These 16 T cell receptor beta chains share one sample of origin, sequenced in a study of shared clonotypes between healthy human individuals. This table comes from immunoSEQ multiplex PCR, and its TCRdb copy is limited to in-frame clones, with some not included. The sample includes about 2 million clones, roughly 95% seen only once; the top ten take 1.2%. CD8 cells regarded as naive lacked CD45RO, were positively chosen for CCR7, and omitted terminally differentiated effector memory CD45RA+ cells. The sample consisted of naive CD8+ T cells sorted from blood. The source is a man between 18 and 35 years old in good health.

This clone appeared a single time. The chain links TRBV19 to TRBJ2-5; 11 nucleotides align to TRBD2. CDR1 and CDR2 (germline): LNHDA, SQIVND (reference sequence). The V gene end was trimmed by 4 bases and the J gene end by 4 bases; junction bases not matched to a gene: 5. The CDR3 is made up of 15 amino acids. CDR3 DNA: TGTGCCAGTAGTACAACCGGGACTAGCGGAGAGACCCAGTACTTC. It specifies CASSTTGTSGETQYF. The whole variable domain, filled in from reference TRBV19 and TRBJ2-5, reads DGGITQSPKYLFRKEGQNVTLSCEQNLNHDAMYWYRQDPGQGLRLIYYSQIVNDFQKGDIAEGYSVSREKKESFPLTVTSAQKNPTAFYLCASSTTGTSGETQYFGPGTRLLVL.

The chain is built from TRBV5-6 and TRBJ1-2; a weak D match, TRBD1 (6 bases). The V gene's germline CDR1 is SGHDT and CDR2 YYEEEE. The CDR3 has 13 residues. V shed 4 bases and J shed 7 bases, with 14 bases lying between them. The CDR3 reads CASSPEGGFGYTF. CDR3 nucleotide sequence: TGTGCCAGCAGCCCCGAAGGGGGGTTTGGCTACACCTTC.

This chain links TRBV4-2 with TRBJ1-1; no definite D call. CDR1 and CDR2 from the germline V gene are LGHNA and YNFKEQ. The CDR3 is 13 residues long. V was trimmed by 1 base and J by 5 bases, leaving 8 bases between them. The CDR3 bases are TGTGCCAGCAGCCAAGTCGAAGGGACTGAAGCTTTCTTT. This translates into CASSQVEGTEAFF.

This clone was observed once. The gene calls are TRBV5-4 and TRBJ2-1, with 7 bases matching TRBD2. This CDR3 contains 14 residues. The J segment lost 6 bases and the V segment lost 1 base, leaving 4 bases of the junction unmatched. Germline CDR1 reads SGHNT; CDR2 reads YYREEE (reference sequence). CDR3 sequence (DNA): TGTGCCAGCAGCTTGCTAGCGGAGGGCAATGAGCAGTTCTTC. As protein: CASSLLAEGNEQFF.

The chain combines TRBV5-6 with TRBJ2-1, with 7 nucleotides matching TRBD2. This CDR3 region has 12 residues. Per the germline V gene, CDR1 is SGHDT and CDR2 is YYEEEE. With 5 bases clipped from V and 9 bases from J, the junction kept 5 bases outside the gene matches. CDR3 sequence reads: CASSHSGFEQFF. As DNA, the CDR3 is TGTGCCAGCAGTCATAGCGGGTTTGAGCAGTTCTTC.

V gene TRBV28 combines with J gene TRBJ1-2; 10 nucleotides line up with TRBD1. Trimming cost V 5 bases and J 4 bases; bases outside gene matches: 10. CDR1 and CDR2 (germline): MDHEN, SYDVKM. This CDR3 contains 16 residues. CDR3 nucleotide sequence: TGTGCCAGCAGTCCAGGGACAGGGGACCCCGTCTATGGCTACACCTTC. It codes for CASSPGTGDPVYGYTF.

The chain is built from TRBV6-5 and TRBJ2-7, with D possibly being TRBD2 (6 bases). CDR1 is MNHEY, CDR2 SVGAGI, per germline. This CDR3 has 15 amino acids. Trimming stripped 6 bases from V and 4 bases from J, with 19 bases between. CDR3 sequence reads: CASSPGVLGRYEQYF. The CDR3 DNA reads as TGTGCCAGCAGCCCGGGAGTTTTGGGTCGATACGAGCAGTACTTC.

The chain recombines TRBV28 with TRBJ2-1; D might be TRBD2 (6 bases). The length of the CDR3 is 14 residues. CDR1 is MDHEN and CDR2 is SYDVKM in the germline V gene. Trimming stripped 8 bases from V and 2 bases from J, with 13 bases between. The CDR3, as DNA: TGTGCCAGCCTGACGGGGGTCCCCTACAATGAGCAGTTCTTC. This codes for CASLTGVPYNEQFF.

The chain is built from TRBV5-6 and TRBJ1-6, with D uncertain. Per germline, CDR1 SGHDT and CDR2 YYEEEE. Deletions cut 0 bases from V and 1 base from J, with 8 bases between. The CDR3 totals 16 residues. The CDR3 loop reads CASSLGVGSYNSPLHF. In DNA form, the CDR3 reads TGTGCCAGCAGCTTGGGGGTAGGGTCCTATAATTCACCCCTCCACTTT.

The gene calls are TRBV18 and TRBJ2-7; 7 bases align to TRBD1. V dropped 3 bases and J dropped 0; count of bases not matched to a gene: 11. Germline CDR1 KGHSH, CDR2 LQKENI. The CDR3 has 17 residues. For the CDR3, the DNA is TGTGCCAGCTCACCGGGAGACCGGGACAGACACTCCTACGAGCAGTACTTC. Encoded protein: CASSPGDRDRHSYEQYF.

The J gene is TRBJ1-1, the V gene TRBV5-4; 8 nucleotides align to TRBD1. The germline V gene has CDR1 SGHNT and CDR2 YYREEE (reference sequence). There are 14 residues in the CDR3. The V and J ends lost 4 bases and 10 bases, in that order; junction bases with no gene match: 12. CDR3 DNA: TGTGCCAGCAGCCCGACAGGGGTAAATCCAGTAGCTTTCTTT. Its translation: CASSPTGVNPVAFF. The complete variable domain, with remaining parts taken from reference TRBV5-4 and TRBJ1-1, reads ETGVTQSPTHLIKTRGQQVTLRCSSQSGHNTVSWYQQALGQGPQFIFQYYREEENGRGNFPPRFSGLQFPNYSSELNVNALELDDSALYLCASSPTGVNPVAFFGQGTRLTVV.

This chain joins TRBV28 and TRBJ1-2, with 9 bases matching TRBD1. The CDR3 length is 16 residues. The V and J ends lost 2 bases and 7 bases, in that order; junction bases with no gene match: 11. The germline V gene encodes CDR1 MDHEN and CDR2 SYDVKM. The CDR3 loop is CASSLTPGQGGSGYTF. The CDR3 DNA reads as TGTGCCAGCAGTTTAACCCCGGGACAGGGAGGCTCTGGCTACACCTTC.

Turning to this clone: Relative to the germline gene, one junction end is altered; a read error may explain this. Other DNA sequences of this sample code for an identical CDR3. The CDR3 nucleotides are TGTGCCAGCAGTTTAGGAAGCACAGATACGCAGTATTTT. Translation: CASSLGSTDTQYF. This rearrangement joins TRBV11-3 to TRBJ2-3; no clear D. The germline gives CDR1 SGHNT, CDR2 YENEEA. The CDR3 consists of 13 residues.

This clone was seen a single time. This chain uses TRBV21-1 with TRBJ2-7; the table's D call, TRBD1, has no DNA check behind it. TRBV21-1 is shown as a pseudogene. The CDR3 consists of 14 residues. CDR3 protein: CASSTKSTGDEQYF. The CDR3 coding sequence is TGTGCCAGCAGCACTAAATCTACAGGGGACGAGCAGTACTTC.

The sample holds one count of this clone. The rearrangement uses TRBV6-5 and TRBJ2-5; D unresolved. Germline CDR1 reads MNHEY; CDR2 reads SVGAGI. V lost 0 bases and J lost 5, with 10 bases in between. The CDR3 length is 14 residues. CDR3 bases: TGTGCCAGCAGTTACTCCTTGGAAGGGGAGACCCAGTACTTC. Its translation is CASSYSLEGETQYF.

V gene TRBV29-1 combines with J gene TRBJ2-2; 7 nucleotides match TRBD2. The CDR3 has 13 residues. Germline V gives CDR1 SQVTM, CDR2 ANQGSEA. Unmatched junction bases numbered 4, after V lost 6 bases and J lost 3 bases. This chain's CDR3 is CSVASGDTGELFF. As DNA, the CDR3 is TGCAGCGTGGCTAGCGGAGACACCGGGGAGCTGTTTTTT.